This T cell receptor (beta chain) was observed in a study of OX40 agonist ivuxolimab in advanced cancers. Study-level information: A mean age of roughly 60 years, range about 20 to 85, was recorded, and around 85% were male. General study results and limits: CD4+ and CD8+ blood T cells expanded clonally by week 6 at 0.1 to 3.0 mg/kg.

As to this clone: The antigen is undetermined.

V was pared by 1 base and J by 2 bases, with 8 bases between. The length of the CDR3 is 14 residues. Germline CDR1 is SGHTA and CDR2 is FQGTGA. The method was immunoSEQ multiplex PCR; TCRdb's version includes in-frame clones alone and lacks a portion of them. Of more than 45,000 clones in the sample, 80% to 85% were seen once. This receptor was identified in an adult with an advanced solid tumor such as melanoma, head and neck, liver or kidney cancer. The chain combines TRBV7-3 with TRBJ2-5, with D uncertain. The source was CD4+ or CD8+ T cells sorted from blood, collected in a trial of the OX40 agonist ivuxolimab. The CDR3 is CASSLNSRQETQYF. The CDR3 DNA sequence: TGTGCCAGCAGCTTAAACTCGCGGCAAGAGACCCAGTACTTC.